A selection of T cell receptor beta chains follows, all from one sample in a study of CD8 T cells in Susac syndrome. TCRdb reanalysed the immunoSEQ multiplex PCR reads using MiXCR and keeps one entry per CDR3 protein. The profile shows nearly 110,000 distinct CDR3 sequences, roughly 94% of them singletons. Sequencing was performed on CD8+ T cells from PBMCs. The receptors come from a human donor with Susac syndrome. CDR3s include the opening cysteine and the closing phenylalanine or tryptophan. The order of the fields is D gene, V gene, J gene, clone size, CDR3 protein, CDR3 DNA. The D gene is left open where the match is weak. Part of the rows lack a size; the others show once, few, many or a class for expanded clones.

>TRBD2|TRBV7-6|TRBJ2-3|-
CASSLVRGASTDTQYF
TGTGCCAGCAGCTTAGTGCGGGGGGCCAGCACAGATACGCAGTATTTT
>-|TRBV5-4|TRBJ2-1|-
CASSLPAGRYNEQFF
TGTGCCAGCAGCTTGCCTGCAGGGCGATACAATGAGCAGTTCTTC
>TRBD2|TRBV27|TRBJ2-1|-
CASQPGLTYNEQFF
TGTGCCAGCCAACCGGGACTAACCTACAATGAGCAGTTCTTC
>TRBD2|TRBV12-3/TRBV12-4|TRBJ2-1|-
CASSPELALYNEQFF
TGTGCCAGCAGCCCCGAACTAGCGCTTTACAATGAGCAGTTCTTC
>-|TRBV5-6|TRBJ1-1|-
CASSPQSATEAFF
TGTGCCAGCAGCCCTCAATCGGCCACTGAAGCTTTCTTT
>-|TRBV7-9|TRBJ2-1|-
CASSTSSYNEQFF
TGTGCCAGCTCTACTAGCAGTTACAATGAGCAGTTCTTC
>-|TRBV9|TRBJ2-1|-
CASSVGSASDEQFF
TGTGCCAGCAGCGTGGGGTCCGCTAGCGATGAGCAGTTCTTC
>TRBD1|TRBV12-3/TRBV12-4|TRBJ2-3|-
CASRPGQGTDTQYF
TGTGCCAGCAGACCGGGACAGGGAACAGATACGCAGTATTTT
>-|TRBV5-6|TRBJ2-1|few
CASSFGGGYNEQFF
TGTGCCAGCAGCTTTGGCGGAGGGTACAATGAGCAGTTCTTC
>TRBD2|TRBV13|TRBJ2-5|once
CASAGGTSEETQYF
TGTGCCAGCGCTGGCGGGACTAGCGAAGAGACCCAGTACTTC
>-|TRBV12-3/TRBV12-4|TRBJ1-2|-
CATQRGRGYTF
TGTGCCACCCAAAGGGGTCGTGGCTACACCTTC
>-|TRBV7-9|TRBJ2-2|-
CASSLGVNTGELFF
TGTGCCAGCAGCTTAGGTGTGAACACCGGGGAGCTGTTTTTT
>-|TRBV7-9|TRBJ1-6|-
CASSFEPYNSPLHF
TGTGCCAGCAGCTTTGAGCCCTATAATTCACCCCTCCACTTT
>-|TRBV3-1|TRBJ2-3|-
CASSHMGTTDTQYF
TGTGCCAGCAGCCACATGGGGACCACAGATACGCAGTATTTT
>TRBD1|TRBV7-9|TRBJ1-2|-
CASSLAGTGEYGYTF
TGTGCCAGCAGCCTAGCGGGGACAGGGGAATATGGCTACACCTTC
>-|TRBV27|TRBJ2-3|-
CASSRRLDTQYF
TGTGCCAGCAGTCGACGTTTAGATACGCAGTATTTT
>-|TRBV24-1|TRBJ2-5|-
CATSDRDGGPGTQYF
TGTGCCACCAGTGACCGCGATGGGGGGCCAGGGACCCAGTACTTC
>-|TRBV6-2/TRBV6-3|TRBJ1-2|-
CASSYRPDGTPNYGYTF
TGTGCCAGCAGTTACCGGCCAGACGGAACCCCTAACTATGGCTACACCTTC
>-|TRBV27|TRBJ2-7|-
CASLGVNEQYF
TGTGCCAGCCTTGGGGTCAACGAGCAGTACTTC
>TRBD1|TRBV7-9|TRBJ1-5|-
CASSQTGQEPQHF
TGTGCCAGCAGCCAAACGGGACAGGAGCCCCAGCATTTT
>TRBD2|TRBV27|TRBJ2-7|-
CASSLWASGVGEQYF
TGTGCCAGCAGTTTATGGGCTAGCGGGGTGGGTGAGCAGTACTTC
>-|TRBV2|TRBJ1-5|-
CASSEGQGSDQPQHF
TGTGCCAGCAGTGAAGGCCAGGGGAGTGATCAGCCCCAGCATTTT
>-|TRBV19|TRBJ2-5|-
CASSIVPDRRETQYF
TGTGCCAGTAGTATCGTACCGGATAGGAGAGAGACCCAGTACTTC
>TRBD1|TRBV9|TRBJ1-5|-
CASSGTGGNQPQHF
TGTGCCAGCAGCGGGACAGGGGGCAATCAGCCCCAGCATTTT
>-|TRBV6-5|TRBJ2-1|-
CASSYGAGLSYNEQFF
TGTGCCAGCAGTTACGGTGCGGGACTTTCCTACAATGAGCAGTTCTTC
>-|TRBV20-1|TRBJ1-2|-
CSARDRQANYGYTF
TGCAGTGCTAGAGATCGACAGGCTAACTATGGCTACACCTTC
>-|TRBV11-2|TRBJ2-2|-
CASSPPSGVSWTGELFF
TGTGCCAGCAGCCCCCCCTCTGGTGTCTCGTGGACCGGGGAGCTGTTTTTT
>TRBD1|TRBV29-1|TRBJ2-5|-
CSVVVTQGLQETQYF
TGCAGCGTTGTGGTCACACAGGGGCTACAAGAGACCCAGTACTTC
>TRBD1|TRBV12-5|TRBJ1-1|-
CADLPGGGTEAFF
TGTGCAGACCTGCCAGGGGGGGGCACTGAAGCTTTCTTT
>TRBD2|TRBV5-6|TRBJ2-5|-
CASSSPRLQRGRETQYF
TGTGCCAGCAGCTCCCCACGACTGCAGCGGGGAAGAGAGACCCAGTACTTC
>-|TRBV4-1|TRBJ2-6|once
CASSQDAPSSGANVLTF
TGCGCCAGCAGCCAAGATGCCCCGAGCTCTGGGGCCAACGTCCTGACTTTC
>-|TRBV15|TRBJ1-1|once
CATSRPITDRQAEAFF
TGTGCCACCAGCAGACCAATTACCGACAGACAGGCTGAAGCTTTCTTT
>TRBD1|TRBV6-1|TRBJ1-1|-
CASAQGVEAFF
TGTGCCAGCGCACAGGGGGTGGAAGCTTTCTTT
>-|TRBV7-9|TRBJ1-5|-
CASSLGGDNQPQHF
TGTGCCAGCAGCTTGGGGGGAGATAATCAGCCCCAGCATTTT
>TRBD1|TRBV23-1|TRBJ1-1|-
CASTGQGAKWAEAFF
TGCGCCAGCACAGGTCAGGGGGCGAAGTGGGCTGAAGCTTTCTTT
>-|TRBV2|TRBJ1-1|-
CASSEKANTEAFF
TGTGCCAGCAGTGAAAAGGCGAACACTGAAGCTTTCTTT
>-|TRBV27|TRBJ2-1|once
CASSFSPSGSNEQFF
TGTGCCAGCAGTTTTAGCCCCAGCGGGTCCAATGAGCAGTTCTTC
>-|TRBV5-4|TRBJ2-5|-
CASSLLGGQETQYF
TGTGCCAGCAGCTTGCTGGGAGGTCAAGAGACCCAGTACTTC
>TRBD2|TRBV7-9|TRBJ2-3|-
CASSPTSGATDTQYF
TGTGCCAGCAGTCCGACTAGCGGGGCTACAGATACGCAGTATTTT
>TRBD2|TRBV12-3/TRBV12-4|TRBJ2-3|-
CASSRLAGGSDTQYF
TGTGCCAGCAGCCGACTAGCGGGGGGGAGTGATACGCAGTATTTT
>-|TRBV12-3/TRBV12-4|TRBJ2-1|-
CASRGPVEQFF
TGTGCCAGCAGGGGTCCTGTGGAGCAGTTCTTC
>-|TRBV29-1|TRBJ2-2|-
CSVKTVGTGELFF
TGCAGCGTTAAAACGGTCGGGACCGGGGAGCTGTTTTTT
>TRBD1|TRBV5-4|TRBJ1-6|-
CASSLGGTDNSPLHF
TGTGCCAGCAGCTTGGGGGGGACAGACAATTCACCCCTCCACTTT
>TRBD1|TRBV4-3|TRBJ2-5|once
CASSPLLGQEETQYF
TGCGCCAGCAGCCCCTTACTGGGACAGGAAGAGACCCAGTACTTC
>TRBD2|TRBV20-1|TRBJ2-4|-
CSARDTSGGKNIQYF
TGCAGTGCTAGAGATACTAGCGGGGGTAAAAACATTCAGTACTTC
>-|TRBV14|TRBJ2-5|once
CASSQDYRAELQETQYF
TGTGCCAGCAGCCAAGATTATCGAGCGGAGCTCCAAGAGACCCAGTACTTC
>-|TRBV12-3/TRBV12-4|TRBJ2-1|-
CASSPPGVAFNEQFF
TGTGCCAGCAGCCCCCCCGGGGTAGCGTTCAATGAGCAGTTCTTC
>-|TRBV6-2/TRBV6-3|TRBJ2-6|once
CASTGDGTSGANVLTF
TGTGCCAGCACCGGGGACGGCACCTCTGGGGCCAACGTCCTGACTTTC
>-|TRBV3-1|TRBJ1-1|-
CASSPGTSDTEAFF
TGTGCCAGCAGCCCCGGGACATCGGACACTGAAGCTTTCTTT
>TRBD1|TRBV13|TRBJ1-4|once
CASSPDRDNEKLFF
TGTGCCAGCAGCCCCGACAGGGATAATGAAAAACTGTTTTTT
>-|TRBV15|TRBJ1-2|-
CATSRDRGPESYTF
TGTGCCACCAGCAGAGATAGGGGTCCAGAGAGCTACACCTTC
>-|TRBV4-3|TRBJ1-4|-
CASSPQWATNEKLFF
TGCGCCAGCAGCCCTCAGTGGGCAACTAATGAAAAACTGTTTTTT
>-|TRBV9|TRBJ2-1|-
CASSVRDGYNEQFF
TGTGCCAGCAGCGTGCGGGACGGCTACAATGAGCAGTTCTTC
>-|TRBV20-1|TRBJ1-2|few
CSARGGDYGYTF
TGCAGTGCTAGAGGGGGAGACTATGGCTACACCTTC
>-|TRBV29-1|TRBJ1-2|-
CSVERGRNYGYTF
TGCAGCGTTGAACGGGGAAGGAACTATGGCTACACCTTC
>TRBD1|TRBV20-1|TRBJ1-1|-
CSAKEAWTGNTEAFF
TGCAGTGCTAAGGAGGCCTGGACAGGAAACACTGAAGCTTTCTTT
>-|TRBV9|TRBJ1-5|few
CASSVGGSNQPQHF
TGTGCCAGCAGCGTAGGGGGTAGCAATCAGCCCCAGCATTTT
>-|TRBV25-1|TRBJ2-1|-
CASSESPGWNNEQFF
TGTGCCAGCAGTGAATCTCCGGGGTGGAACAATGAGCAGTTCTTC
>-|TRBV7-9|TRBJ1-1|-
CASSLNGIGAFF
TGTGCCAGCAGCTTAAACGGGATTGGAGCTTTCTTT